This T cell receptor beta chain was profiled in a study of human T cells and chemical hapten exposure (dated by TCRdb to about 2021). Context from the whole study: For sensitization, 2% DPC in acetone was applied to a roughly 2 cm by roughly 2 cm area of upper inner arm skin. Throughout the study period of around 25 weeks, patients also received therapeutic DPC doses to the scalp every week. Patch tests used Finn chambers with 0.01% DPC on the upper back, scored after 6 days by International Contact Dermatitis Research Group standards. The mostly female patient cohort included alopecia areata with under or over 50% scalp involvement, alopecia totalis and alopecia universalis. Libraries were pooled for sequencing, and per-sample TCR yields varied mainly because of small differences in library volumes within the pool. In alopecia patients, the study followed how the peripheral blood TCR repertoire changed in vivo over primary and secondary sensitization to diphenylcyclopropenone (DPC), a hapten. Blood was sampled from patients pre-sensitization (week 0) and at 2, 6 and about 24 weeks after DPC sensitization. Blood for TCR sequencing was provided by twenty-nine alopecia patients at one to four time points (pre-sensitization, 2, 6 and 24 weeks).

Library preparation employed RACE. TCRdb records NextSeq 500 as the sequencer. During library preparation, unique molecular identifiers were attached to individual cDNA molecules so that TCRs could be counted quantitatively and reproducibly. Both TCR alpha and TCR beta chains were sequenced from each blood RNA sample. As for how the authors treated the data: A median of approximately 100,000 TCRs per sample was observed, with a range of 23,224 to 690,600. The Decombinator software suite was used to annotate V, J and CDR3 in the TCR reads. Every sample was subsampled to the same number of TCRs (28,000) for the PS versus PT1 abundance plots. TCRs were defined as expanded if absent before sensitization and observed at least eight times at the 2-week time point. TCRdb trimmed the raw reads at Q25, called clones with MiXCR and kept productive beta chains. Each entry merges the rows of one CDR3 protein and shows their most common DNA and genes. The V and J calls come from TCRdb's annotation, not from the publication. This sample lists tens of thousands of distinct CDR3 sequences; 8% to 11% were detected once. The ten largest clones take up less than 2.5% of the sample.

This clonotype was recorded many times. The specificity of this receptor is unknown. The sample holds no much larger clone one base away, and base qualities are not on file. This specimen's time point label, interpreted: patch test 1, 2 weeks after DPC sensitization. The treatment or condition label here, explained by the study, means: therapeutic diphenylcyclopropenone sensitization with weekly scalp DPC. Blood at each patch-test visit was drawn before the patch test was applied. To be eligible, patients had to be aged 18 to 70, diagnosed with alopecia and judged suitable for DPC therapy, while pregnant patients were excluded. Total RNA was isolated from unfractionated whole blood collected in Tempus Blood RNA tubes. Broader findings and caveats from the paper: The number of PT1 expanded TCRs positively correlated with patch test score, significant at thresholds 8, 16 and 32 but not 4. The number of TCRs above 1 in 1000 frequency did not change with DPC sensitization; there was no evidence of global repertoire structure alterations. After repeated subsampling, changes were observed in the strength of the expansion versus patch-test correlation and in the threshold at which the correlation became significant. Alopecia, a presumed autoimmune disease, was present in all patients, so the immune response of the patients might differ from that of healthy individuals. Compared with pre-sensitization or healthy control sets, expanded TCRs formed significantly more large CDR3 similarity clusters, which is consistent with antigen-driven responses.

This TCR was sampled from a man in his forties with alopecia areata. Some clones in this sample may be carry-over from other donors' samples. This specimen consisted of whole blood, obtained in connection with sensitization to the hapten diphenylcyclopropenone (DPC).

The DNA sequence follows: TGTGCCAGCAGCTTGAGCACGAATGAAAAACTGTTTTTT. This gives the protein CASSLSTNEKLFF. In this chain, TRBV5-4 is recombined with TRBJ1-4; no D segment can be confidently identified. The CDR3, from cysteine to phenylalanine, totals 13 residues. The DNA shown is the 39-base CDR3, in frame from base 1. The trim is 1 base for V and 5 bases for J, with a gap of 6 bases between the germline ends. CDR1 and CDR2 are drawn from the germline V gene (reference sequence): SGHNT, YYREEE.